This T cell receptor beta chain was captured in a study of T cell changes during pregnancy in multiple sclerosis. This CDR3 has 15 residues. V lost 6 bases to trimming and J lost 0 bases, with 11 bases between them. CDR1 and CDR2 from the germline V gene are KGHSH and LQKENI. Sequencing was performed with immunoSEQ multiplex PCR; in TCRdb, only in-frame clones are kept and a portion is missing. The sample lists around 40,000 clones, about 90% occurring once. This sample comprised CD4+ T cells from peripheral blood mononuclear cells, obtained in the third trimester of pregnancy. The origin of this receptor is a female donor with multiple sclerosis, enrolled in a pregnancy study. The genes are TRBV18 and TRBJ1-4; weak D call: TRBD1 (5 bases). CDR3 in amino acids: CASSRGGTTNEKLFF. The CDR3 nucleotides read TGTGCCAGCTCTCGGGGGGGAACAACTAATGAAAAACTGTTTTTT.